Following are 20 T cell receptor beta chains from one sample sequenced in a study of CD8 T cells in ankylosing spondylitis. Study-level findings and limits: A TCR beta motif of roughly eight highly homologous variants appeared characteristic of ankylosing spondylitis blood.

These receptors are not linked to any known antigen. TCRdb reprocessed the 5' RACE reads via MiXCR and lists one record per CDR3 protein. The data hold approximately 550,000 distinct CDR3 sequences, with roughly an eighth observed a single time. Specimen: blood, either unsorted or a sorted T cell fraction (not recorded which). These TCRs come from a male donor with ankylosing spondylitis.

This clonotype occurred many times. The chain employs TRBV29-1 and TRBJ1-4, with TRBD1 matching over 7 bases. CDR3 length equals 14 residues. Trimming cost V 2 bases and J 7 bases; bases outside gene matches: 7. The germline V gene has CDR1 SQVTM and CDR2 ANQGSEA. CDR3 loop: CSVESSGGPEKLFF. In nucleotides, the CDR3 is TGCAGCGTTGAATCGTCAGGGGGTCCTGAAAAACTGTTTTTT.

This clonotype has more than one count but fewer than ten. The genes are TRBV20-1 and TRBJ2-1; 11 bases fit TRBD2. This CDR3 spans 18 amino acids. From germline, CDR1 is DFQATT and CDR2 SNEGSKA (reference sequence). J lost 1 base, V lost 0 bases, and 8 bases had no gene match. The chain's CDR3 is CSARDRLAGGPSYNEQFF. DNA of the CDR3: TGCAGTGCTAGAGATAGGTTAGCGGGAGGGCCGTCCTACAATGAGCAGTTCTTC.

A note on this clonotype: This may stem from a read error, because a much larger clone lies one nucleotide away. The chain links TRBV2 to TRBJ2-1; 14 bases line up with TRBD2. The germline CDR1 and CDR2 sequences are SNHLY and FYNNEI. The CDR3 has 17 amino acids. CDR3 in amino acids: CARSPGRLAGGYNEQFF. DNA of the CDR3: TGTGCCCGCAGTCCGGGACGACTAGCGGGAGGGTACAATGAGCAGTTCTTC.

This clonotype occurred many times. The chain has TRBV7-9 and TRBJ2-2; TRBD2 might be the D (5 bases). Per germline, CDR1 SEHNR and CDR2 FQNEAQ (reference sequence). Deletions cut 6 bases from V and 7 bases from J, with 18 bases between. The CDR3 loop spans 15 amino acids. The CDR3 reads CASSPLEESGGELFF. In nucleotides, the CDR3 is TGTGCCAGCAGTCCGCTGGAGGAGTCAGGCGGGGAGCTGTTTTTT.

In this sample, this clonotype turned up many times. The V and J genes are TRBV4-2 and TRBJ2-5; 7 bases align to TRBD2. CDR1 and CDR2 from the germline V gene are LGHNA and YNFKEQ. V was clipped by 1 base and J by 5 bases; unmatched bases: 10. This CDR3 spans 16 amino acids. This chain's CDR3 is CASSQGLGGVLETQYF. In nucleotides, the CDR3 is TGTGCCAGCAGCCAAGGACTTGGGGGGGTTCTTGAGACCCAGTACTTC.

The chain employs TRBV7-9 and TRBJ2-5; D possibly corresponds to TRBD1 (5 bases). Trimming stripped 5 bases from V and 2 bases from J, with 15 bases between. There are 15 residues in the CDR3. CDR1 SEHNR and CDR2 FQNEAQ come from the germline V gene (reference sequence). The CDR3 bases are TGTGCCAGCAGCCCCCGAGACAGCTTACAAGAGACCCAGTACTTC. The encoded protein is CASSPRDSLQETQYF.

This clonotype was recorded a few times. This chain's CDR3 is CASRGTHEPCEQYV. The CDR3 DNA reads TGTGCCAGCAGAGGGACACACGAGCCTTGCGAGCAGTACGTC. The rearrangement links TRBV25-1 to TRBJ2-7; D might be TRBD1 (6 bases). The V gene lost 6 bases and the J gene lost 6 bases, with 18 bases spanning the gap. The length of the CDR3 is 14 residues. Germline V gene sequence: CDR1 MGHDK, CDR2 SYGVNS.

This clonotype has more than one count but fewer than ten. The chain has TRBV20-1 and TRBJ1-3; unclear D gene. This CDR3 is 13 amino acids long. The V gene's germline CDR1 is DFQATT and CDR2 SNEGSKA (reference sequence). Trimming took 5 bases from V and 0 from J, leaving 8 bases between them. CDR3 nucleotide sequence: TGCAGTGCTTTTCATAGCTCTGGAAACACCATATATTTT. This encodes CSAFHSSGNTIYF.

The table lists this clonotype with many counts. The chain joins TRBV7-9 to TRBJ2-3; possibly TRBD2 for D (5 bases). V dropped 0 bases and J dropped 2 bases, with 12 bases sitting between them. The CDR3 spans 16 residues. Germline loops: CDR1 SEHNR, CDR2 FQNEAQ (reference sequence). The CDR3 spells CASSLARVVDTDTQYF. The CDR3 nucleotides are TGTGCCAGCAGCTTAGCGAGGGTAGTTGACACAGATACGCAGTATTTT.

This clonotype was observed a handful of times. The rearrangement uses TRBV5-1 and TRBJ1-1, with D possibly matching TRBD1 (6 bases). This CDR3 is built from 15 residues. Trimming shortened V by 2 bases and J by 4 bases, and 15 bases separated the two germline ends. Germline loops: CDR1 SGHRS, CDR2 YFSETQ. The CDR3 region has the DNA TGCGCCAGCAGCTTAAGTCAGGGGCTTGGCACTGAAGCTTTCTTT. Encoded protein: CASSLSQGLGTEAFF. The variable domain in full, with the rest retrieved from reference TRBV5-1 and TRBJ1-1, is KAGVTQTPRYLIKTRGQQVTLSCSPISGHRSVSWYQQTPGQGLQFLFEYFSETQRNKGNFPGRFSGRQFSNSRSEMNVSTLELGDSALYLCASSLSQGLGTEAFFGQGTRLTVV.

This clonotype was found many times. This chain connects TRBV12-3 or TRBV12-4 to TRBJ1-3; D is undetermined. The CDR3 totals 15 residues. Trimming shortened V by 4 bases and J by 0 bases, and 10 bases separated the two germline ends. CDR3 bases: TGTGCCAGCAGTTCGGACGGCCACTCTGGAAACACCATATATTTT. Its translation: CASSSDGHSGNTIYF.

This rearrangement joins TRBV11-2 to TRBJ2-3, with 7 bases lining up with TRBD2. The CDR3 is 16 amino acids. The germline gives CDR1 SGHAT, CDR2 FQNNGV. J gave up 7 bases and V 5 bases, and 15 bases lay outside the gene matches. CDR3 residues: CASSTDSGLGPHTQYF. The CDR3 DNA sequence: TGTGCCAGCAGCACCGATAGCGGGTTAGGGCCCCATACGCAGTATTTT.

This sequence joins TRBV27 and TRBJ2-1; D remains unclear. Germline V gene sequence: CDR1 MNHEY, CDR2 SMNVEV (reference sequence). This CDR3 has 15 residues. V lost 5 bases and J 3 bases, leaving 14 bases between the germline ends. The CDR3 DNA is TGTGCCAGCAGTCAGCAGCCGGTGGGCTACAATGAGCAGTTCTTC. Encoded protein: CASSQQPVGYNEQFF.

The V call is TRBV13, the J call TRBJ2-3, with TRBD1 identical over 7 bases. The germline V gene encodes CDR1 PRHDT and CDR2 FYEKMQ (reference sequence). This CDR3 is built from 19 residues. Trimming removed 4 bases from V and 0 bases from J; junction bases left unmatched: 16. In nucleotides, the CDR3 is TGTGCCAGCAGCTCGAGGGGGACAGTAGTAAACGCTAGCACAGATACGCAGTATTTT. Protein product: CASSSRGTVVNASTDTQYF.

V gene TRBV12-3 or TRBV12-4 combines with J gene TRBJ2-1, with 14 bases lining up with TRBD2. CDR3 length equals 16 residues. V dropped 8 bases and J dropped 9; count of bases not matched to a gene: 12. The CDR3, as DNA: TGTGCCAGCCTTCCCAGGACTAGCGGGAGGATCGGTGAGCAGTTCTTC. It is translated as CASLPRTSGRIGEQFF.

With respect to this clonotype: Germline is not matched at one junction end, which may reflect a read error. The chain uses TRBV6-1 and TRBJ2-6; no firm D call. This CDR3 contains 17 residues. CDR1 is MNHNS and CDR2 is SASEGT in the germline V gene. CDR3 sequence: CAISEDTSLSGANVLTF. Here the CDR3 DNA reads TGTGCCATCAGTGAAGATACTTCACTGTCTGGGGCCAACGTCCTGACTTTC.

The CDR3 loop reads CASSPISGIYNEQFF. As DNA, the CDR3 is TGTGCCAGCAGCCCCATTAGCGGGATATACAATGAGCAGTTCTTC. V usage is TRBV12-3 or TRBV12-4 and J usage is TRBJ2-1, with 8 bases matching TRBD2. J lost 4 bases, V lost 6 bases, and 8 bases had no gene match. The CDR3 extends over 15 amino acids.

The chain is built from TRBV10-3 and TRBJ2-1; D perhaps matches TRBD2 (6 bases). Between the trimmed V and J ends, which lost 8 bases and 6 bases, there was a span of 20 bases. CDR3 length: 15 residues. Germline V CDR1 and CDR2: ENHRY, SYGVKD. CDR3 in DNA: TGTGCCATCGCGCGGTTAGTAGAGGGAGGCAATGAGCAGTTCTTC. Translation: CAIARLVEGGNEQFF.

J is TRBJ2-3 and V is TRBV25-1; 10 positions agree with TRBD2. The junction had 12 bases not matched to a gene; V was cut back by 9 bases and J by 3 bases. Per germline, CDR1 MGHDK and CDR2 SYGVNS. The CDR3 has 16 amino acids. CDR3: CARGNVAGGRTDTQYF. CDR3 DNA: TGTGCCAGGGGGAATGTAGCGGGAGGCAGAACAGATACGCAGTATTTT.

J is TRBJ2-3 and V is TRBV20-1; possible D gene TRBD1, 6 bases. The CDR3 is 14 residues long. Trimming shortened V by 5 bases and J by 2 bases, and 14 bases separated the two germline ends. In germline, CDR1 is DFQATT, CDR2 SNEGSKA (reference sequence). The CDR3 loop reads CSAGSVGATDTQYF. CDR3 nucleotide sequence: TGCAGTGCTGGTTCGGTGGGGGCCACAGATACGCAGTATTTT.